Listed here is a single T cell receptor (beta chain). Its antigen specificity is not known. No much larger clone is present one base from it, and per-base qualities are unavailable. TCRdb shows the sequencer as Illumina HiSeq 1500. TCRdb itself trimmed the public reads at Q25 with fastp, ran MiXCR and retained productive beta chains. Entries that share a CDR3 protein sequence are merged under the most common genes and DNA. A total of roughly 570,000 distinct CDR3 sequences appear in this sample, 40% of them only once. 48% of the sample is held by the ten biggest clonotypes. This entry comes from a study of T cell repertoires in cytomegalovirus infection (dated by TCRdb to about 2019). At the level of the whole study: The peptide stimulations were aimed at well-studied HLA-B-restricted epitopes as well as recently identified HLA-C-restricted CMV epitopes, whose presentation resists viral immunomodulation. Because public TCR beta signatures pointed to carriage of CMV infection together with the matching HLA type, the HLA type of each donor mattered for the analysis. What the study reported, not specific to this receptor: The ex vivo response was dominated by HLA-C-restricted CMV-specific TCR beta clonotypes, which also provided the single most frequent clonotype in two of eight donors. Carriers of CMV infection plus the relevant HLA type were discriminated by the cumulative frequency of public TCR beta family members in the study cohort and in an independent roughly 320-donor cohort.

Trimming leaves V shorter by 0 bases and J shorter by 2 bases, with the junction holding 6 bases beyond the gene matches. From the cysteine through the phenylalanine, the CDR3 covers 16 amino acids. The sequence is cut down to CDR3 DNA, 48 bases in frame from base 1. Taken from the germline V gene (reference sequence), the CDR1 and CDR2 loops are SGHNT and YYREEE. The treatment or condition label corresponds to: in vitro stimulation with specific CMV peptide epitopes to enrich CMV-specific T cells. The sequencing used cultured PBMCs, collected from culture after CMV antigen stimulation. This receptor was taken from a human donor in good health (CMV status not recorded). Some clones in this sample may be carry-over from other donors' samples. This receptor chain uses TRBV5-4 and TRBJ1-1, with 8 junctional bases fitting TRBD1. The nucleotides are TGTGCCAGCAGCTTGGCCGGACAGGGAGGCAACACTGAAGCTTTCTTT. Translated, it reads CASSLAGQGGNTEAFF.